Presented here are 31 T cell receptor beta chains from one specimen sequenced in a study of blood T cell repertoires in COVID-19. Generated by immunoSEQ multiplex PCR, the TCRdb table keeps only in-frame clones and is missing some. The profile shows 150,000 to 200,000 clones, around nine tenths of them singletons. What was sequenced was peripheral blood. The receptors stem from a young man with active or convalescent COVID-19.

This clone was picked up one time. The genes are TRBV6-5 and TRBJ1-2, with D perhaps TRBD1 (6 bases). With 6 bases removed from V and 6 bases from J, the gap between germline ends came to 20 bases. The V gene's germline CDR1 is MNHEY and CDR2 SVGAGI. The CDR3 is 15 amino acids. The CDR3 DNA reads TGTGCCAGCAGCCGGGGTCAGGGGATTGTGGATGGCTACACCTTC. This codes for CASSRGQGIVDGYTF.

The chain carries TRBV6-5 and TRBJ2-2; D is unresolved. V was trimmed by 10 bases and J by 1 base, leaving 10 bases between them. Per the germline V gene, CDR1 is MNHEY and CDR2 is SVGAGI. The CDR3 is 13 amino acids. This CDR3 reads CATRQENTGELFF. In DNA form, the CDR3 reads TGTGCCACCCGACAAGAGAACACCGGGGAGCTGTTTTTT.

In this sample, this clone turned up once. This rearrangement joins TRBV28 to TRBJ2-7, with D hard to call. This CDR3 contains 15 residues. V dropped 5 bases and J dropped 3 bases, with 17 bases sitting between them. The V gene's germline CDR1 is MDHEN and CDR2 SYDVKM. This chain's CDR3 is CASSPTGSMVYEQYV. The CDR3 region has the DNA TGTGCCAGCAGTCCCACTGGTAGTATGGTCTACGAGCAGTACGTC.

CDR3 bases: TGTGCCAGTAGTATATACGGGACAGGGTATTGGGAGCAGTACTTC. This codes for CASSIYGTGYWEQYF. The chain combines TRBV19 with TRBJ2-7, with 9 positions matching TRBD1. Germline CDR1 is LNHDA and CDR2 is SQIVND (reference sequence). V was pared by 2 bases and J by 7 bases, with 9 bases of the junction left unmatched. The CDR3 runs 15 residues. Drawing the rest from reference TRBV19 and TRBJ2-7, the complete variable domain is DGGITQSPKYLFRKEGQNVTLSCEQNLNHDAMYWYRQDPGQGLRLIYYSQIVNDFQKGDIAEGYSVSREKKESFPLTVTSAQKNPTAFYLCASSIYGTGYWEQYFGPGTRLTVT.

The CDR3 DNA reads as TGTGCCAGCAGTTTTCGGACAGGGGGTAGCAAGAACACTGAAGCTTTCTTT. This sequence encodes CASSFRTGGSKNTEAFF. The rearrangement joins TRBV28 to TRBJ1-1; the match to TRBD1 covers 10 bases. The trim removed 3 bases at V and 1 base at J, leaving 8 bases unmatched. This CDR3 is 17 amino acids long. CDR1 MDHEN and CDR2 SYDVKM come from the germline V gene. Looking up the rest from reference TRBV28 and TRBJ1-1 gives the full variable domain: DVKVTQSSRYLVKRTGEKVFLECVQDMDHENMFWYRQDPGLGLRLIYFSYDVKMKEKGDIPEGYSVSREKKERFSLILESASTNQTSMYLCASSFRTGGSKNTEAFFGQGTRLTVV.

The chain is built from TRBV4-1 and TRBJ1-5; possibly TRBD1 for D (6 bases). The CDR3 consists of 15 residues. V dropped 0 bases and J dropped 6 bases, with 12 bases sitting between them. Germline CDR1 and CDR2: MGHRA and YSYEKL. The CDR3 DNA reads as TGCGCCAGCAGCCAAGATCGGGGGGGCGGTCAGCCCCAGCATTTT. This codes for CASSQDRGGGQPQHF.

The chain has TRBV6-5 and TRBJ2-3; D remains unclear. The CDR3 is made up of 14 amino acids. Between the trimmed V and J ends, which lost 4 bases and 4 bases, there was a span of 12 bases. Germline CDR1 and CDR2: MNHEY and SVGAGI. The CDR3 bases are TGTGCCAGCAGTTCAGTAATAGCTGCAGATACGCAGTATTTT. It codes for CASSSVIAADTQYF.

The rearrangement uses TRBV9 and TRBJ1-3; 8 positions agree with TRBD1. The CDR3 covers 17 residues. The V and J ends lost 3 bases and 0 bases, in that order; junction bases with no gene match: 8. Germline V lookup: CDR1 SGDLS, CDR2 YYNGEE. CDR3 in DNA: TGTGCCAGCAGCGCCCGAGGAACAGGGGGCTCTGGAAACACCATATATTTT. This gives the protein CASSARGTGGSGNTIYF. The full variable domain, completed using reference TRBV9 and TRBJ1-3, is DSGVTQTPKHLITATGQRVTLRCSPRSGDLSVYWYQQSLDQGLQFLIQYYNGEERAKGNILERFSAQQFPDLHSELNLSSLELGDSALYFCASSARGTGGSGNTIYFGEGSWLTVV.

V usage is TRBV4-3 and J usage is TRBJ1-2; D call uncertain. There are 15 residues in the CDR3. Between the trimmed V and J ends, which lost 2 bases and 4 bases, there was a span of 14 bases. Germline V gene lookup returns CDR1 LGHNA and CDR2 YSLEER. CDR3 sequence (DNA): TGCGCCAGCAGCCAAAACCGTGGCGGTAGCTATGGCTACACCTTC. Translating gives CASSQNRGGSYGYTF.

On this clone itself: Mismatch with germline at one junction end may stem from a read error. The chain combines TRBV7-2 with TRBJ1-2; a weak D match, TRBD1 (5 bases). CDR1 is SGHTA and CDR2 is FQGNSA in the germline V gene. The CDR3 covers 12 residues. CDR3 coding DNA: TGTGCCAGCAGCTTAGCTACTTTGACAGTAGCCTTC. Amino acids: CASSLATLTVAF.

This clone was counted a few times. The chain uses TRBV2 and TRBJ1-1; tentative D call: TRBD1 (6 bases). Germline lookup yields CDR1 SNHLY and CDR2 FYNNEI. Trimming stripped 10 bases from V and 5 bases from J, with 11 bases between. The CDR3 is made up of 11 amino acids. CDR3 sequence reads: CAMRGGTEAFF. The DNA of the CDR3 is TGTGCCATGAGGGGGGGAACTGAAGCTTTCTTT.

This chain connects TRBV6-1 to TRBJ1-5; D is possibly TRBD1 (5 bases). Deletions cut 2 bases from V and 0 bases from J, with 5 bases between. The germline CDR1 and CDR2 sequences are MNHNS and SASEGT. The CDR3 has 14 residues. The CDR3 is CASSERGSNQPQHF. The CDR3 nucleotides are TGTGCCAGCAGTGAAAGGGGTAGCAATCAGCCCCAGCATTTT.

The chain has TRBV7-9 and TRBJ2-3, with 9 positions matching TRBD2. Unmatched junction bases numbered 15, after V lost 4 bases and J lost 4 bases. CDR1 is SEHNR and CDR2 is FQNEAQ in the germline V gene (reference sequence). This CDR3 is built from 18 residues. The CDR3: CASSSTRVAGGRADTQYF. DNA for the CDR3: TGTGCCAGCAGCTCCACCCGGGTTGCGGGAGGGCGGGCAGATACGCAGTATTTT. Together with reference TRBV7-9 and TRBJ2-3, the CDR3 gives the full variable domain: DTGVSQNPRHKITKRGQNVTFRCDPISEHNRLYWYRQTLGQGPEFLTYFQNEAQLEKSRLLSDRFSAERPKGSFSTLEIQRTEQGDSAMYLCASSSTRVAGGRADTQYFGPGTRLTVL.

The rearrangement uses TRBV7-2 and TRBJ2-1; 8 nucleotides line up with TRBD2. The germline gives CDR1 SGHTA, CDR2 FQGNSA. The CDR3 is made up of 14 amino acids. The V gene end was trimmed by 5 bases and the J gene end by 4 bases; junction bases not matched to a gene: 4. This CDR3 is CASSNGTRYNEQFF. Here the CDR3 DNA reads TGTGCCAGCAGCAACGGGACTAGATACAATGAGCAGTTCTTC. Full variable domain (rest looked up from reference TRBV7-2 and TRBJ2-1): GAGVSQSPSNKVTEKGKDVELRCDPISGHTALYWYRQSLGQGLEFLIYFQGNSAPDKSGLPSDRFSAERTGGSVSTLTIQRTQQEDSAVYLCASSNGTRYNEQFFGPGTRLTVL.

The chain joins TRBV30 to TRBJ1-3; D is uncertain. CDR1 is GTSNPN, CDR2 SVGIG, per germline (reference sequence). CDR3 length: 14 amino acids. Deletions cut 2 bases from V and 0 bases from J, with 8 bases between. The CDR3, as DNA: TGTGCCTGGAGTCGAACAGCCTCTGGAAACACCATATATTTT. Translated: CAWSRTASGNTIYF.

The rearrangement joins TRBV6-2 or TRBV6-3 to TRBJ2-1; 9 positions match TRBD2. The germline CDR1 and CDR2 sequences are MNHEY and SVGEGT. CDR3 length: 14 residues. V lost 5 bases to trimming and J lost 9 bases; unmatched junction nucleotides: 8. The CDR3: CASSLQGLAVEQFF. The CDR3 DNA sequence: TGTGCCAGCAGTCTACAGGGACTAGCAGTTGAGCAGTTCTTC.

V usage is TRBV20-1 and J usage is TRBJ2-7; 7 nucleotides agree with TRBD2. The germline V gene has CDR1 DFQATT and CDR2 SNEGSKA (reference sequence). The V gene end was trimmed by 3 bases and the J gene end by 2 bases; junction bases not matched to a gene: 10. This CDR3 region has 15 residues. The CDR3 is CSASLAAGYAYEQYF. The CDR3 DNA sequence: TGCAGTGCTAGTCTCGCAGCGGGATATGCCTACGAGCAGTACTTC.

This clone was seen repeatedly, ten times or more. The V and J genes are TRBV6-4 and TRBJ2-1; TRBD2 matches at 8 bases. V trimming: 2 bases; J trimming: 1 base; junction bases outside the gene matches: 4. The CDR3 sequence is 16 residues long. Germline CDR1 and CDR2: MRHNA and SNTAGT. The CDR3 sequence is CASSDARLASYNEQFF. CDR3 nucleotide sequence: TGTGCCAGCAGTGACGCCCGACTAGCGTCCTACAATGAGCAGTTCTTC.

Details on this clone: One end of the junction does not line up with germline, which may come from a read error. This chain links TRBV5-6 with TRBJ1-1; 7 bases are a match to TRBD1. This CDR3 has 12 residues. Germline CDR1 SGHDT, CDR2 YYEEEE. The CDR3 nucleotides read TGTGCCAGCAGCAGAAGATCGGGACAGATTTACTTT. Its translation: CASSRRSGQIYF.

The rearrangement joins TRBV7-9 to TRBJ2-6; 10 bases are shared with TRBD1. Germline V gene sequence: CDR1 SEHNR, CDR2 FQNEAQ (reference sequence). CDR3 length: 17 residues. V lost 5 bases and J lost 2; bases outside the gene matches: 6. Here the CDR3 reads CASSRDRGGPGANVLTF. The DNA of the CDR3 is TGTGCCAGCAGCCGGGACAGGGGTGGTCCTGGGGCCAACGTCCTGACTTTC.

The CDR3 DNA is TGTGCCAGCAGCTACACCGGGACAGGGTCGTCCGGAAACACCATATATTTT. Encoded protein: CASSYTGTGSSGNTIYF. V usage is TRBV7-2 and J usage is TRBJ1-3; 9 bases are a match to TRBD1. Trimming at V came to 4 bases and at J to 4 bases, leaving 11 bases not matched to a gene. In germline, CDR1 is SGHTA, CDR2 FQGNSA. This CDR3 region has 17 residues.

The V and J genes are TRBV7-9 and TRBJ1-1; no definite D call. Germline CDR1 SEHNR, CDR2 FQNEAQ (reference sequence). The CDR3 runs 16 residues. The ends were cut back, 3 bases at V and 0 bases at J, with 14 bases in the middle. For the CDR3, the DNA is TGTGCCAGCAGCTTTTATGGAGAGACGGTGAACACTGAAGCTTTCTTT. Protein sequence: CASSFYGETVNTEAFF.

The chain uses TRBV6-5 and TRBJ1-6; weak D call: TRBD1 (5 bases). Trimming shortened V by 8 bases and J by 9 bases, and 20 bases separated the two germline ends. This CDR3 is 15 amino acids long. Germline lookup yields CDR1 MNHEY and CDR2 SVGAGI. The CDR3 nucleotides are TGTGCCAGCCGATTCACGGGGCAGGGAGGTTCACCCCTCCACTTT. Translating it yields CASRFTGQGGSPLHF.

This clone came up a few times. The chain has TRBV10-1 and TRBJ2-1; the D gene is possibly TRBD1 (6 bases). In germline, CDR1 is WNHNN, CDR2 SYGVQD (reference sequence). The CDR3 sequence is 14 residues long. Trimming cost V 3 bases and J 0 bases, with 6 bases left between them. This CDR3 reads CASSEQGSYNEQFF. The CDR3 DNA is TGCGCCAGCAGTGAACAGGGCTCCTACAATGAGCAGTTCTTC.

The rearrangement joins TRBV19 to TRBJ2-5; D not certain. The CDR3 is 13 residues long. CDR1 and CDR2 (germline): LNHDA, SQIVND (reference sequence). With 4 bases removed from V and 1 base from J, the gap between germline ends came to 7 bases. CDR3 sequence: CASSTRVQETQYF. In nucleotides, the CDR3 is TGTGCCAGTAGTACCCGGGTCCAAGAGACCCAGTACTTC.

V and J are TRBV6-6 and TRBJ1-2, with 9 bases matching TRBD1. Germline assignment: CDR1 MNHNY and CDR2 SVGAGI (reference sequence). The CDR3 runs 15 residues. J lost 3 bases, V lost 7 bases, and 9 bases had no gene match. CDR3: CASNEGQGQYYGYTF. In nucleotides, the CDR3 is TGTGCCAGCAACGAAGGACAGGGGCAATACTATGGCTACACCTTC.

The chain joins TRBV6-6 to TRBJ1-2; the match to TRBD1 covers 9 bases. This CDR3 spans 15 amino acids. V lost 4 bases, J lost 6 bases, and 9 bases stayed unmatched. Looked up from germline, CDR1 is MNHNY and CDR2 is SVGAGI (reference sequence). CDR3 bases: TGTGCCAGCAGTTCCCCCTTACAGGGGGCAGATGGCTACACCTTC. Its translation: CASSSPLQGADGYTF.

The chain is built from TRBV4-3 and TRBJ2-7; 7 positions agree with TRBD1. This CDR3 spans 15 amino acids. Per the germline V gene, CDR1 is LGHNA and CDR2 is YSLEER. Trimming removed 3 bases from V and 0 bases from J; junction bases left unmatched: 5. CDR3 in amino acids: CASSHVEGASYEQYF. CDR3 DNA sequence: TGCGCCAGCAGCCATGTTGAGGGGGCCTCCTACGAGCAGTACTTC.

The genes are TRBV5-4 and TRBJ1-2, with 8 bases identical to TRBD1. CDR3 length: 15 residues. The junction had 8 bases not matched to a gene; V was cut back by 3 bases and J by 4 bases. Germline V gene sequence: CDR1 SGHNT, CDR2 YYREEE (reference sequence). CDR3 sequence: CASSSRTGGGYGYTF. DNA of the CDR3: TGTGCCAGCAGCTCTCGCACAGGGGGAGGCTATGGCTACACCTTC.

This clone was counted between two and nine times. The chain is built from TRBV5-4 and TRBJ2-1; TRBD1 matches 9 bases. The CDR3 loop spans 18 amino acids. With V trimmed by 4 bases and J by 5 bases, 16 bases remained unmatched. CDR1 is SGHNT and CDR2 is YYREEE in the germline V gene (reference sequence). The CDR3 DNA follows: TGTGCCAGCAGCGTGGCTCCCGTTGGGACAGGGCGGAACAATGAGCAGTTCTTC. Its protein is CASSVAPVGTGRNNEQFF.

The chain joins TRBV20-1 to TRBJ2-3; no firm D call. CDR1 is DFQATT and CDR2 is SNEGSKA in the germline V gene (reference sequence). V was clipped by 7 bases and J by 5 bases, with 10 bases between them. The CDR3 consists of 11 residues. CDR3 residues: CSVKLGDTQYF. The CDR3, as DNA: TGCAGTGTTAAGCTTGGAGATACGCAGTATTTT.